This entry features one TCR beta chain sequence. CDR1 is LNHDA, CDR2 SQIVND, per germline (reference sequence). V shed 8 bases and J shed 4 bases, with 21 bases lying between them. The CDR3 sequence is 16 residues long. This sample stems from a study of blood T cell repertoires in COVID-19. As for the study in general: Collection of acute and convalescent COVID-19 samples took place in the United States, Italy and Spain. From T cells, B-cell-depleted T cells, or PBMCs came the material, which was cDNA or gDNA.

Assay used: immunoSEQ multiplex PCR; TCRdb lists only in-frame clones, some missing. The sample has just over 300,000 clones; almost 90% are singletons. Those who participated ranged in age from roughly 18 to 89 years and resided in approximately 26 US areas. This sequence was found in a young woman with acute COVID-19. Sequencing was carried out using PBMCs or T cells enriched from blood (not recorded which). The V gene is TRBV19, the J gene TRBJ1-3; no clear D. The CDR3 bases are TGTGCCAGTCGGCCCCTGGGAGGGTCCTCAGGAAACACCATATATTTT. This sequence encodes CASRPLGGSSGNTIYF. The entire variable domain, with the rest obtained from reference TRBV19 and TRBJ1-3, is as follows: DGGITQSPKYLFRKEGQNVTLSCEQNLNHDAMYWYRQDPGQGLRLIYYSQIVNDFQKGDIAEGYSVSREKKESFPLTVTSAQKNPTAFYLCASRPLGGSSGNTIYFGEGSWLTVV.